This T cell receptor beta chain was sequenced during a study of blood T cell repertoires in COVID-19. Here immunoSEQ multiplex PCR was the method, and the copy in TCRdb shows in-frame clones only, minus some. The sample yields approximately 300,000 clones, around 85% seen once. The CDR3 is 13 residues long. Deletions cut 4 bases from V and 7 bases from J, with 14 bases between. Germline V gives CDR1 MNHEY, CDR2 SVGAGI. Either two negative PCRs, clearance, or symptom resolution qualified Cohort 3 donors as recovered. The V call is TRBV6-5, the J call TRBJ2-7; TRBD1 is a possible D gene (7 bases). This TCR was sampled from a woman under 40 who had recovered from COVID-19. The sample taken for sequencing was PBMCs or T cells enriched from blood (not recorded which). The CDR3 sequence: CASSFTGAGEQYF. DNA for the CDR3: TGTGCCAGCAGTTTCACAGGGGCGGGGGAGCAGTACTTC.